The 26 T cell receptor beta chains below were found in one sample sequenced in a study of human T cells and chemical hapten exposure. TCRdb redid the calling of the RACE reads with MiXCR, one entry per CDR3 protein. The sample consists of roughly 80,000 distinct CDR3 sequences, about 10% of them appearing once. Time point described: patch test 1, 2 weeks after DPC sensitization. Treatment in this sample: therapeutic diphenylcyclopropenone sensitization with weekly scalp DPC. The input for sequencing was whole blood, taken in connection with sensitization to the hapten diphenylcyclopropenone (DPC). The receptor set was obtained from a woman in her forties or fifties with alopecia areata. Some clones in this sample may be carry-over from other donors' samples.

This clonotype was seen a few times. The chain carries TRBV6-5 and TRBJ2-7, with D maybe TRBD2 (6 bases). The CDR3 runs 14 residues. Trimming removed 7 bases from V and 3 bases from J, with 16 bases in between. Per the germline V gene, CDR1 is MNHEY and CDR2 is SVGAGI. The CDR3 sequence is CASTPPGVSYEQYF. The CDR3 nucleotides read TGTGCCAGCACCCCGCCGGGAGTCAGCTACGAGCAGTACTTC.

This clonotype has just a few counts. The rearrangement links TRBV12-3 or TRBV12-4 to TRBJ2-1; 10 bases are a match to TRBD2. This CDR3 comprises 16 residues. Trimming removed 1 base from V and 6 bases from J; junction bases left unmatched: 6. The CDR3 DNA sequence: TGTGCCAGCAGTTTAGAGGCCAGCGGGAGGGCCAATGAGCAGTTCTTC. As protein: CASSLEASGRANEQFF.

This clonotype came up many times. This sequence joins TRBV28 and TRBJ2-7; no definite D call. V gave up 6 bases and J gave up 3 bases, with 12 bases separating them. The germline CDR1 and CDR2 sequences are MDHEN and SYDVKM. The CDR3 sequence is 13 residues long. The CDR3 DNA reads TGTGCCAGCAGGCAGGTCGTTAGCTACGAGCAGTACTTC. The encoded protein is CASRQVVSYEQYF.

In this sample, this clonotype turned up many times. This chain connects TRBV29-1 to TRBJ2-5, with 8 bases matching TRBD1. The germline V gene encodes CDR1 SQVTM and CDR2 ANQGSEA. V lost 2 bases to trimming and J lost 7 bases; unmatched junction nucleotides: 15. This CDR3 is 16 amino acids long. CDR3 DNA: TGCAGCGTTGAAATATTGGAGACAGGGGAACCGGGGACCCAGTACTTC. This translates into CSVEILETGEPGTQYF.

At least ten counts were recorded for this clonotype. V usage is TRBV6-6 and J usage is TRBJ1-2; the D gene is possibly TRBD1 (6 bases). Germline V gives CDR1 MNHNY, CDR2 SVGAGI (reference sequence). The CDR3 totals 14 residues. The V end lost 6 bases, the J end lost 9 bases, and 20 bases lay between the germline ends. The CDR3 loop reads CASSYGQNTWSYTF. The CDR3 DNA reads as TGTGCCAGCAGCTACGGACAGAATACTTGGAGCTACACCTTC.

In its sample, this clonotype was seen many times. The chain uses TRBV9 and TRBJ1-1, with a weak D call TRBD1 (5 bases). The germline CDR1 and CDR2 sequences are SGDLS and YYNGEE. The V gene lost 0 bases and the J gene lost 4 bases, with 16 bases spanning the gap. The CDR3 length is 16 residues. The CDR3 DNA reads as TGTGCCAGCAGCGTAGAGTATAGGGTTGGGGGCACTGAAGCTTTCTTT. Residues: CASSVEYRVGGTEAFF.

The chain uses TRBV6-2 or TRBV6-3 and TRBJ2-1, with no clear D. V was cut by 6 bases and J by 10 bases, with 22 bases left in between. The V gene's germline CDR1 is MNHEY and CDR2 SVGEGT. The CDR3 runs 15 residues. The CDR3 sequence is CASRQYGQPTLEQFF. The CDR3 DNA sequence: TGTGCCAGCAGGCAGTACGGTCAGCCGACCTTAGAGCAGTTCTTC.

This clonotype was recorded many times. The chain carries TRBV7-7 and TRBJ2-2, with 12 bases identical to TRBD2. The CDR3 is 16 amino acids. With 4 bases clipped from V and 7 bases from J, the junction kept 7 bases outside the gene matches. Looked up from germline, CDR1 is SSHAT and CDR2 is FNYEAQ (reference sequence). CDR3 nucleotides: TGTGCCAGCAGCTCCTCGGGACTAGCGGGTGTCGGGGAGCTGTTTTTT. Its protein is CASSSSGLAGVGELFF.

This clonotype was picked up a small number of times. The chain is built from TRBV4-1 and TRBJ2-7; no clear D gene. V dropped 0 bases and J dropped 3 bases, with 12 bases sitting between them. CDR3 length equals 15 residues. Germline loops: CDR1 MGHRA, CDR2 YSYEKL. CDR3 region: CASSQDYGRFYEQYF. The CDR3 DNA sequence: TGCGCCAGCAGCCAAGATTATGGCAGGTTCTACGAGCAGTACTTC.

Only a few counts were recorded for this clonotype. V is TRBV14 and J is TRBJ1-5, with D hard to call. V lost 4 bases and J 7 bases, leaving 11 bases between the germline ends. CDR3 length: 13 residues. CDR1 and CDR2 (germline): SGHDN, FVKESK. CDR3 residues: CASSRRMGQPQHF. DNA for the CDR3: TGTGCCAGCAGCCGGCGAATGGGGCAGCCCCAGCATTTT.

This clonotype appeared many times. The chain combines TRBV3-1 with TRBJ1-4, with D uncertain. Trimming took 11 bases from V and 2 from J, leaving 9 bases between them. The CDR3 has 12 residues. CDR1 is LGHDT, CDR2 YNNKEL, per germline (reference sequence). The CDR3 reads CASAVTNEKLFF. The CDR3 DNA reads as TGTGCCTCGGCGGTCACTAATGAAAAACTGTTTTTT.

This clonotype was seen a few times. The DNA for the CDR3 is TGTGCCAGCAGCCCGGGACTAGCGGGAGGAACCTACGAGCAGTACTTC. This encodes CASSPGLAGGTYEQYF. The chain uses TRBV7-2 and TRBJ2-7, with 15 nucleotides matching TRBD2. The CDR3 extends over 16 amino acids. V lost 5 bases, J lost 2 bases, and 4 bases stayed unmatched. Germline V lookup: CDR1 SGHTA, CDR2 FQGNSA.

This clonotype occurred many times. The chain combines TRBV15 with TRBJ1-3; 8 bases are a match to TRBD1. Unmatched junction bases numbered 4, after V lost 2 bases and J lost 4 bases. The CDR3 is made up of 15 amino acids. The germline V gene encodes CDR1 LNHNV and CDR2 YYDKDF (reference sequence). The CDR3: CATSRQQGDGNTIYF. In DNA, the CDR3 is TGTGCCACCAGCAGACAACAGGGGGACGGAAACACCATATATTTT.

The CDR3, as DNA: TGTGCCAGAAGCAAAACTTCAGCGACACGTACGGGACCGGCATTCTCTGGAAACACCATATATTTT. The encoded protein is CARSKTSATRTGPAFSGNTIYF. The rearrangement links TRBV6-4 to TRBJ1-3; D may be TRBD1 (5 bases). CDR3 length: 22 residues. Germline CDR1 MRHNA, CDR2 SNTAGT. V was clipped by 9 bases and J by 0 bases, with 36 bases between them.

The chain recombines TRBV28 with TRBJ2-7; D unclear. CDR1 and CDR2 from the germline V gene are MDHEN and SYDVKM. Trimming removed 5 bases from V and 3 bases from J, with 5 bases in between. The CDR3 is 11 amino acids. CDR3: CASSQRYEQYF. The CDR3 DNA reads TGTGCCAGCAGTCAGCGCTACGAGCAGTACTTC.

This clonotype has at least ten counts. The chain uses TRBV10-1 and TRBJ2-3, with 8 positions matching TRBD1. In germline, CDR1 is WNHNN, CDR2 SYGVQD (reference sequence). V lost 3 bases to trimming and J lost 3 bases; unmatched junction nucleotides: 5. The CDR3 is made up of 15 amino acids. This CDR3 is CASSDSGQGTDTQYF. CDR3 nucleotide sequence: TGCGCCAGCAGTGATTCTGGACAGGGAACAGATACGCAGTATTTT.

The sample holds many counts of this clonotype. The chain uses TRBV19 and TRBJ2-1; D is ambiguous. V shed 10 bases and J shed 1 base, with 11 bases lying between them. Germline V gene sequence: CDR1 LNHDA, CDR2 SQIVND (reference sequence). The CDR3 length is 13 residues. DNA for the CDR3: TGTGCCACGAGCAGGTCATCCTACAATGAGCAGTTCTTC. Amino acids: CATSRSSYNEQFF. Full variable domain (rest looked up from reference TRBV19 and TRBJ2-1): DGGITQSPKYLFRKEGQNVTLSCEQNLNHDAMYWYRQDPGQGLRLIYYSQIVNDFQKGDIAEGYSVSREKKESFPLTVTSAQKNPTAFYLCATSRSSYNEQFFGPGTRLTVL.

The table lists this clonotype with many counts. J is TRBJ2-3 and V is TRBV7-9; D is uncertain. Germline lookup yields CDR1 SEHNR and CDR2 FQNEAQ (reference sequence). This CDR3 region has 13 residues. Trimming removed 5 bases at V and 3 bases at J, with 9 bases between. The DNA of the CDR3 is TGTGCCAGCAGCGCAAGCGTGACAGATACGCAGTATTTT. Encoded protein: CASSASVTDTQYF.

This clonotype appeared a few times. J is TRBJ2-2 and V is TRBV25-1, with 8 bases fitting TRBD1. With 9 bases clipped from V and 1 base from J, the junction kept 4 bases outside the gene matches. The V gene's germline CDR1 is MGHDK and CDR2 SYGVNS. The CDR3 is 14 amino acids. The CDR3 region has the DNA TGTGCCAGTACACAGGGGGAGAACACCGGGGAGCTGTTTTTT. Residues: CASTQGENTGELFF.

This clonotype was detected only a few times. The chain uses TRBV4-2 and TRBJ2-5; TRBD2 matches 9 bases. The J segment lost 2 bases and the V segment lost 2 bases, leaving 3 bases of the junction unmatched. CDR3 size: 15 residues. CDR1 LGHNA and CDR2 YNFKEQ come from the germline V gene. CDR3 protein: CASSQLSGGQETQYF. The CDR3 bases are TGTGCCAGCAGCCAACTCAGCGGGGGGCAAGAGACCCAGTACTTC.

This clonotype was counted at least ten times. The gene calls are TRBV3-1 and TRBJ2-1, with D unclear. Germline-derived CDR1 and CDR2 are LGHDT and YNNKEL (reference sequence). V was pared by 1 base and J by 9 bases, with 13 bases between. This CDR3 comprises 14 residues. Here the CDR3 DNA reads TGTGCCAGCAGCCAAGGGAGAAGTTTGGTTGAGCAGTTCTTC. Translated, it gives CASSQGRSLVEQFF.

This clonotype was counted between two and nine times. The rearrangement joins TRBV5-4 to TRBJ1-2; no definite D call. The length of the CDR3 is 13 residues. Germline CDR1 reads SGHNT; CDR2 reads YYREEE (reference sequence). V was shortened by 4 bases and J by 0 bases, with 7 bases between the two germline ends. This chain's CDR3 is CASSLTPNYGYTF. The CDR3 DNA reads as TGTGCCAGCAGCCTTACTCCTAACTATGGCTACACCTTC.

This clonotype was counted many times. The gene calls are TRBV20-1 and TRBJ2-3, with 9 bases that match TRBD2. The CDR3 is 14 residues long. The V segment lost 5 bases and the J segment 7 bases; nucleotides outside the gene matches: 10. Germline values: CDR1 DFQATT, CDR2 SNEGSKA (reference sequence). CDR3 DNA sequence: TGCAGTGCTCCCACTAGCGGGCCTGGAAATACGCAGTATTTT. It translates to CSAPTSGPGNTQYF.

This chain connects TRBV20-1 to TRBJ2-2; D might be TRBD1 (6 bases). V dropped 0 bases and J dropped 7 bases, with 12 bases sitting between them. The CDR3 sequence is 14 residues long. The V gene's germline CDR1 is DFQATT and CDR2 SNEGSKA (reference sequence). The CDR3 coding sequence is TGCAGTGCTAGAGAAACAGGGACGCACGGGGAGCTGTTTTTT. Encoded protein: CSARETGTHGELFF.

The rearrangement uses TRBV6-1 and TRBJ2-7; D is undetermined. The germline V gene has CDR1 MNHNS and CDR2 SASEGT. With 9 bases removed from V and 0 bases from J, the gap between germline ends came to 12 bases. CDR3 length: 13 amino acids. Here the CDR3 reads CASDPSHSYEQYF. The CDR3 bases are TGTGCCAGTGACCCTTCCCACTCCTACGAGCAGTACTTC.

This clonotype appeared many times. The gene calls are TRBV28 and TRBJ1-4; perhaps TRBD1 as D (5 bases). The germline gives CDR1 MDHEN, CDR2 SYDVKM. V lost 2 bases and J 5 bases, leaving 15 bases between the germline ends. The CDR3 covers 16 residues. Written as DNA, the CDR3 is TGTGCCAGCAGTTTAGATAACGGGGCCACCAATGAAAAACTGTTTTTT. It yields the protein CASSLDNGATNEKLFF.